Each of the 23 T cell receptor beta chains below was sequenced from the same sample in a study of T cell responses to AZD1222 COVID-19 vaccine. Method: immunoSEQ multiplex PCR; TCRdb's copy keeps in-frame clones and lacks some. The sample carries 95,000 to 110,000 clones, 91% recorded once. The input for sequencing was peripheral blood, taken on day 0 of AZD1222 vaccination. The receptor set was obtained from an adult in good health.

The J gene is TRBJ2-6, the V gene TRBV27; D unresolved. Per the germline V gene, CDR1 is MNHEY and CDR2 is SMNVEV (reference sequence). V was trimmed by 6 bases and J by 4 bases, leaving 10 bases between them. This CDR3 is 14 amino acids long. The DNA of the CDR3 is TGTGCCAGCAGCCTAACCCCCGGGGCCAACGTCCTGACTTTC. This sequence encodes CASSLTPGANVLTF.

Written as DNA, the CDR3 is TGTGCCAGCAGTTTACGGGGACAGGGAGGAGGGAGGAACACTGAAGCTTTCTTT. It is translated as CASSLRGQGGGRNTEAFF. The chain carries TRBV27 and TRBJ1-1; 9 bases align to TRBD1. This CDR3 has 18 residues. V was pared by 2 bases and J by 1 base, with 11 bases of the junction left unmatched. In germline, CDR1 is MNHEY, CDR2 SMNVEV (reference sequence).

The chain carries TRBV5-4 and TRBJ2-1; a possible D gene is TRBD2 (6 bases). Germline V CDR1 and CDR2: SGHNT, YYREEE (reference sequence). There are 11 residues in the CDR3. Trimming shortened V by 2 bases and J by 11 bases, and 8 bases separated the two germline ends. The CDR3, as DNA: TGTGCCAGCAGCTTTCGGACTAAGCAGTTCTTC. Protein product: CASSFRTKQFF.

This clone turned up a few times. The J gene is TRBJ2-7, the V gene TRBV7-9; no reliable D call. CDR1 is SEHNR, CDR2 FQNEAQ, per germline (reference sequence). The CDR3 is 13 residues long. V was pared by 0 bases and J by 1 base, with 4 bases between. Here the CDR3 DNA reads TGTGCCAGCAGCTTAGCAGGGTCCTACGAGCAGTACTTC. Protein product: CASSLAGSYEQYF. The entire variable domain, with the rest obtained from reference TRBV7-9 and TRBJ2-7, is as follows: DTGVSQNPRHKITKRGQNVTFRCDPISEHNRLYWYRQTLGQGPEFLTYFQNEAQLEKSRLLSDRFSAERPKGSFSTLEIQRTEQGDSAMYLCASSLAGSYEQYFGPGTRLTVT.

The chain joins TRBV4-1 to TRBJ2-1, with a weak D call TRBD2 (6 bases). From germline, CDR1 is MGHRA and CDR2 YSYEKL. The CDR3 consists of 18 residues. V was trimmed by 2 bases and J by 10 bases, leaving 27 bases between them. CDR3 nucleotides: TGCGCCAGCAGCCAACCCCTACCGGGACCGCGAGCGGGCGGCGAGCAGTTCTTC. Amino acid sequence: CASSQPLPGPRAGGEQFF.

The chain links TRBV27 to TRBJ2-7, with TRBD1 matching 10 bases. The V gene's germline CDR1 is MNHEY and CDR2 SMNVEV (reference sequence). V trimming: 1 base; J trimming: 7 bases; junction bases outside the gene matches: 4. The CDR3 totals 14 residues. Written as DNA, the CDR3 is TGTGCCAGCAGTTTATGGCAGGGACAGGGGGAGCAGTACTTC. It encodes CASSLWQGQGEQYF.

The gene calls are TRBV6-4 and TRBJ1-4; TRBD1 matches at 8 bases. The germline gives CDR1 MRHNA, CDR2 SNTAGT. This CDR3 region has 15 residues. V gave up 4 bases and J gave up 7 bases; unmatched junction bases: 8. The CDR3 coding sequence is TGTGCCAGCAGTGCCCAGGGGGCTCCAGGTGAAAAACTGTTTTTT. Protein: CASSAQGAPGEKLFF.

The chain has TRBV7-8 and TRBJ1-5; a weak D match, TRBD1 (6 bases). V was trimmed by 5 bases and J by 4 bases, leaving 18 bases between them. Germline CDR1 reads SGHVS; CDR2 reads FQNEAQ. The CDR3 is made up of 16 amino acids. CDR3 region: CASSPRRDILNQPQHF. CDR3 bases: TGTGCCAGCAGCCCCAGGCGGGACATTCTGAATCAGCCCCAGCATTTT.

The rearrangement uses TRBV27 and TRBJ2-1, with 7 bases matching TRBD1. Germline-derived CDR1 and CDR2 are MNHEY and SMNVEV (reference sequence). The length of the CDR3 is 16 residues. V lost 5 bases to trimming and J lost 0 bases; unmatched junction nucleotides: 7. The CDR3 loop reads CASSPPGGGSYNEQFF. The CDR3 bases are TGTGCCAGCAGTCCCCCAGGGGGTGGCTCCTACAATGAGCAGTTCTTC.

This clone was observed once. The chain combines TRBV19 with TRBJ2-3; either TRBD1 or TRBD2 may supply D (5 bases each). CDR3 length: 13 amino acids. Per the germline V gene, CDR1 is LNHDA and CDR2 is SQIVND (reference sequence). Trimming cost V 9 bases and J 6 bases, with 16 bases left between them. For the CDR3, the DNA is TGTGCCAGCGGGACGGCCACCCACGATACGCAGTATTTT. It codes for CASGTATHDTQYF.

The chain is built from TRBV7-9 and TRBJ2-5, with unresolved D. V was shortened by 1 base and J by 5 bases, with 11 bases between the two germline ends. The CDR3 has 14 residues. The germline V gene has CDR1 SEHNR and CDR2 FQNEAQ (reference sequence). CDR3 DNA sequence: TGTGCCAGCAGCTTAGGGGGAATTGGGGAGACCCAGTACTTC. Translated: CASSLGGIGETQYF. Complete variable domain (other parts from reference TRBV7-9 and TRBJ2-5): DTGVSQNPRHKITKRGQNVTFRCDPISEHNRLYWYRQTLGQGPEFLTYFQNEAQLEKSRLLSDRFSAERPKGSFSTLEIQRTEQGDSAMYLCASSLGGIGETQYFGPGTRLLVL.

The chain uses TRBV11-3 and TRBJ2-3, with D possibly TRBD1 on 5 matching bases. This CDR3 comprises 14 residues. With 4 bases removed from V and 4 bases from J, the gap between germline ends came to 12 bases. Germline values: CDR1 SGHNT, CDR2 YENEEA. The CDR3 here is CASSSPRQSDTQYF. The CDR3 DNA follows: TGTGCCAGCAGCTCCCCTAGACAGTCAGATACGCAGTATTTT.

The gene calls are TRBV27 and TRBJ2-1, with D perhaps TRBD1 (6 bases). There are 13 residues in the CDR3. V lost 2 bases to trimming and J lost 8 bases, with 10 bases between them. Germline V gene lookup returns CDR1 MNHEY and CDR2 SMNVEV (reference sequence). The CDR3 loop reads CASSLGQIYEQFF. CDR3 nucleotides: TGTGCCAGCAGTTTAGGACAGATATATGAGCAGTTCTTC.

The V gene is TRBV14, the J gene TRBJ2-7; D call uncertain. Deletions cut 4 bases from V and 1 base from J, with 5 bases between. CDR1 SGHDN and CDR2 FVKESK come from the germline V gene. CDR3 size: 12 residues. The CDR3 DNA is TGTGCCAGCAGCCCAGGATCCTACGAGCAGTACTTC. As protein: CASSPGSYEQYF.

The chain carries TRBV28 and TRBJ2-1; TRBD2 aligns across 7 bases. CDR1 is MDHEN and CDR2 is SYDVKM in the germline V gene. The CDR3 has 15 residues. The V segment lost 5 bases and the J segment 2 bases; nucleotides outside the gene matches: 6. In DNA, the CDR3 is TGTGCCAGCAGTCCCCCACGGGAGGCCTACAATGAGCAGTTCTTC. Protein product: CASSPPREAYNEQFF.

The chain links TRBV6-5 to TRBJ1-6; no definite D call. Trimming left V 5 bases short and J 9 bases short, with 11 bases between. Germline assignment: CDR1 MNHEY and CDR2 SVGAGI. The CDR3 totals 13 residues. The CDR3 nucleotides are TGTGCCAGCAGTAGTTTGGCCCGTTCACCCCTCCACTTT. Translated, it gives CASSSLARSPLHF.

The chain employs TRBV7-6 and TRBJ1-5; no definite D call. Trimming stripped 5 bases from V and 3 bases from J, with 11 bases between. Looked up from germline, CDR1 is SGHVS and CDR2 is FNYEAQ. The CDR3 length is 14 residues. CDR3 region: CASSPRHYNQPQHF. CDR3 sequence (DNA): TGTGCCAGCAGCCCGAGACACTACAATCAGCCCCAGCATTTT.

V usage is TRBV25-1 and J usage is TRBJ1-6; 10 bases are shared with TRBD1. Germline V lookup: CDR1 MGHDK, CDR2 SYGVNS. V lost 6 bases and J lost 9; bases outside the gene matches: 8. The CDR3 length is 15 residues. CDR3 sequence: CASRGGQGILSPLHF. CDR3 nucleotides: TGTGCCAGCAGAGGGGGACAGGGGATCCTTTCACCCCTCCACTTT.

The gene calls are TRBV27 and TRBJ2-7; 9 nucleotides align to TRBD1. V lost 5 bases to trimming and J lost 3 bases; unmatched junction nucleotides: 8. In germline, CDR1 is MNHEY, CDR2 SMNVEV (reference sequence). The CDR3 is 15 amino acids. The CDR3 loop is CASSLGTGLDYEQYF. The DNA of the CDR3 is TGTGCCAGCAGTCTCGGGACAGGGTTGGACTACGAGCAGTACTTC.

This chain joins TRBV6-6 and TRBJ2-3, with TRBD2 as a possible D gene (5 bases). Germline CDR1 MNHNY, CDR2 SVGAGI (reference sequence). Trimming stripped 2 bases from V and 3 bases from J, with 6 bases between. The CDR3 consists of 13 residues. CDR3: CASSYEGTDTQYF. In nucleotides, the CDR3 is TGTGCCAGCAGTTACGAGGGAACAGATACGCAGTATTTT.

The V call is TRBV29-1, the J call TRBJ2-7, with TRBD1 matching over 7 bases. Germline V lookup: CDR1 SQVTM, CDR2 ANQGSEA. Trimming cost V 5 bases and J 6 bases; bases outside gene matches: 13. There are 14 residues in the CDR3. CDR3: CSVSTNRGLGEQYF. For the CDR3, the DNA is TGCAGCGTTTCCACCAACAGGGGCCTGGGCGAGCAGTACTTC.

The V gene is TRBV24-1, the J gene TRBJ1-4; D is unclear. This CDR3 is 12 amino acids long. The V and J ends lost 4 bases and 8 bases respectively, with 7 bases between them. The germline V gene encodes CDR1 KGHDR and CDR2 SFDVKD. The CDR3 loop is CATSDAHEKLFF. The CDR3 bases are TGTGCCACCAGTGACGCGCACGAAAAACTGTTTTTT.

The rearrangement links TRBV5-1 to TRBJ1-6, with 8 bases that match TRBD1. The germline V gene encodes CDR1 SGHRS and CDR2 YFSETQ. The CDR3 is made up of 16 amino acids. Trimming took 4 bases from V and 7 from J; bases not matched to a gene: 10. The CDR3 DNA reads TGCGCCAGCAGCCTGTCCCTCCGGGACAGGAATTCACCCCTCCACTTT. Protein sequence: CASSLSLRDRNSPLHF.